This T cell receptor beta chain originates from a study of blood T cell repertoires in COVID-19. Study-level background: Acute-phase and convalescent COVID-19 samples originated in the United States, Italy and Spain. T cells, B-cell-depleted T cells, or PBMCs provided the cDNA or gDNA that served as material.

The CDR3 is 12 residues long. V lost 10 bases, J lost 8 bases, and 4 bases stayed unmatched. From germline, CDR1 is KGHDR and CDR2 SFDVKD. Per the original data handling: Researchers report that nucleated cell counts were estimated from reference gene primer amplification. Produced via immunoSEQ multiplex PCR; TCRdb's table is partial and in-frame only. The DNA gave D and trimming, while V, J and clone size come from that table. The sample lists about 63,000 clones; roughly three quarters were seen once. This sequence originates from a woman over 75 with acute or convalescent COVID-19. Specimen: peripheral blood. This rearrangement joins TRBV24-1 to TRBJ2-1, with TRBD1 identical over 10 bases. Here the CDR3 reads CATEGTGDEQFF. The CDR3 DNA reads TGTGCCACAGAAGGGACAGGGGATGAGCAGTTCTTC.